The T cell receptor beta chain described here comes from a study of blood T cell repertoires in COVID-19. Overall study: The United States, Italy and Spain provided the acute and convalescent COVID-19 samples. In each case, the material was cDNA or gDNA derived from T cells, B-cell-depleted T cells, or PBMCs.

The method was immunoSEQ multiplex PCR; TCRdb's version includes in-frame clones alone and lacks a portion of them. The sample carries 70,000 to 80,000 clones, more than 85% recorded once. V lost 2 bases to trimming and J lost 3 bases, with 11 bases between them. Germline V gene sequence: CDR1 LGHDT, CDR2 YNNKEL (reference sequence). The CDR3 loop spans 15 amino acids. This receptor was taken from a woman in her fifties or sixties with active COVID-19. What was sequenced was peripheral blood. The chain carries TRBV3-1 (or the pseudogene TRBV3-2) and TRBJ1-5; maybe TRBD1 (5 bases). CDR3 residues: CASSQSPGLNQPQHF. CDR3 DNA: TGTGCCAGCAGCCAATCCCCAGGGCTCAATCAGCCCCAGCATTTT.